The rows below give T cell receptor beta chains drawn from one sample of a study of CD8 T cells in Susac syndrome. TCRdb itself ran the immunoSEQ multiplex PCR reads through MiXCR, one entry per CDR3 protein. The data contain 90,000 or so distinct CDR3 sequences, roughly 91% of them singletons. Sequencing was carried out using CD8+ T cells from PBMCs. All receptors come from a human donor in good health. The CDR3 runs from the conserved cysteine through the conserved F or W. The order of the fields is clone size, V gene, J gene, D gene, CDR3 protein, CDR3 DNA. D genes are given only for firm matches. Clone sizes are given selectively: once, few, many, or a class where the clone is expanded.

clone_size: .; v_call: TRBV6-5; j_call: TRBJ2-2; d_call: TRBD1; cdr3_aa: CASSFGTGVTGELFF; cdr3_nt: TGTGCCAGCAGTTTCGGGACAGGGGTAACCGGGGAGCTGTTTTTT
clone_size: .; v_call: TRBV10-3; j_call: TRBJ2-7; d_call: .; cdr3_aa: CAISDPGLTPYEQYF; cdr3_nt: TGTGCCATCAGTGACCCGGGCTTGACTCCCTACGAGCAGTACTTC
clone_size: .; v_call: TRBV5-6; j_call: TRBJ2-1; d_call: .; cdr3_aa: CASSLRRITLHDEQFF; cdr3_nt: TGTGCCAGCAGCTTGAGGCGGATCACTCTCCACGATGAGCAGTTCTTC
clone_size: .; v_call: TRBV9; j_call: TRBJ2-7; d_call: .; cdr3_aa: CASSPPAESEQYF; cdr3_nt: TGTGCCAGCAGCCCTCCCGCTGAGAGTGAGCAGTACTTC
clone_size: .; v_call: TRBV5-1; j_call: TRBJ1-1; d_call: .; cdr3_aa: CASSLLSGETEAFF; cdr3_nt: TGCGCCAGCAGCTTACTTTCAGGGGAAACTGAAGCTTTCTTT
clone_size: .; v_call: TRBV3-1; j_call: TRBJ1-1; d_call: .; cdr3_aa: CASSQGDSTLNTEAFF; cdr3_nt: TGTGCCAGCAGCCAGGGGGATTCCACACTGAACACTGAAGCTTTCTTT
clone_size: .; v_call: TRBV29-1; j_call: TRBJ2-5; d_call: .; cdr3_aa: CSVASRTGPDQYF; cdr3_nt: TGCAGCGTTGCCTCGCGAACAGGGCCAGACCAGTACTTC
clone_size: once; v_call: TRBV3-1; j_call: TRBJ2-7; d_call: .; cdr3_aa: CASSQVGGLSSYEQYF; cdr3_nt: TGTGCCAGCAGCCAAGTTGGAGGGTTGAGCTCCTACGAGCAGTACTTC
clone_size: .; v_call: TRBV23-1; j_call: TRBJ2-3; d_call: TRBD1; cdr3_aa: CASSLMSQGKYF; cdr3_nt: TGCGCCAGCAGCCTAATGTCACAGGGGAAGTATTTT
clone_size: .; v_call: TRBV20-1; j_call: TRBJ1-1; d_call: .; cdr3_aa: CSAALGTEAFF; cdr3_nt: TGCAGTGCTGCCCTCGGCACTGAAGCTTTCTTT
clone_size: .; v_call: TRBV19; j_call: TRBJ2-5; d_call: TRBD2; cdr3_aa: CASSMGLAGGQETQYF; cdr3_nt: TGTGCCAGTAGTATGGGACTAGCGGGGGGGCAAGAGACCCAGTACTTC
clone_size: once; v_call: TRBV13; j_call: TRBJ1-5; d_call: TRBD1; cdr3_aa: CASSLGRGRGNQPQHF; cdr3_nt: TGTGCCAGCAGCTTAGGTCGAGGCAGGGGGAATCAGCCCCAGCATTTT
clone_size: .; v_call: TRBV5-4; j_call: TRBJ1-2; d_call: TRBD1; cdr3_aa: CASSPGQGSGYTF; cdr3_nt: TGTGCCAGCAGCCCCGGACAGGGCTCTGGCTACACCTTC
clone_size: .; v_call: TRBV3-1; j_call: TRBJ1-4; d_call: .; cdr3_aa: CASSLFEGRVNEKLFF; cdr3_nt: TGTGCCAGCAGCCTTTTCGAGGGCAGGGTGAATGAAAAACTGTTTTTT
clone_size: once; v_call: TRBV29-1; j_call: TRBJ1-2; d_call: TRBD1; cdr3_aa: CSVQGLVRTGDNYGYTF; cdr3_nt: TGCAGCGTTCAAGGGCTAGTAAGAACAGGGGATAACTATGGCTACACCTTC
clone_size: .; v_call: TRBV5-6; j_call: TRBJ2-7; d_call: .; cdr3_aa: CASSGGFFYEQYF; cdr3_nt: TGTGCCAGCAGCGGGGGATTCTTCTACGAGCAGTACTTC
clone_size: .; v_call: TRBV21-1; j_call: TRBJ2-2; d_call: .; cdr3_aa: CASSKRPRSGWNTGELFF; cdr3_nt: TGTGCCAGCAGCAAAAGACCCCGAAGCGGGTGGAACACCGGGGAGCTGTTTTTT
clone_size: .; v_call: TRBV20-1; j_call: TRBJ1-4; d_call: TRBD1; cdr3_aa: CSAREQRTGYEKLFF; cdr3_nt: TGCAGTGCTAGAGAACAGCGGACAGGGTATGAAAAACTGTTTTTT
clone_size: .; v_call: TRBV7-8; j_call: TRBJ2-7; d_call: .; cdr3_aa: CASSFGLQYEQYF; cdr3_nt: TGTGCCAGCAGCTTCGGACTGCAATACGAGCAGTACTTC
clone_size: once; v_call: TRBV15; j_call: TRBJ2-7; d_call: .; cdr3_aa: CATSRDARYEQYF; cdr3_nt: TGTGCCACCAGCAGAGATGCGAGATACGAGCAGTACTTC
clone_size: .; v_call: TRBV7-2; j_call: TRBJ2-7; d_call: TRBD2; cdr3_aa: CASSLSRIFTSGGHYEQYF; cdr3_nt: TGTGCCAGCAGCTTATCCAGGATTTTCACTAGCGGGGGGCACTACGAGCAGTACTTC
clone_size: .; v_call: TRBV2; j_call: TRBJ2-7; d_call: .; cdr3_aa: CASGWRTYEQYF; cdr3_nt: TGTGCCAGCGGGTGGAGGACCTACGAGCAGTACTTC
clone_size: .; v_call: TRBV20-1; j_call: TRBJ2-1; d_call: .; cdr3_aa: CSARGDIDYNEQFF; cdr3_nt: TGCAGTGCTCGAGGGGACATTGACTACAATGAGCAGTTCTTC
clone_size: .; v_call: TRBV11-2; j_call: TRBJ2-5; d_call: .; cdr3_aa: CASSLGLGRQETQYF; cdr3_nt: TGTGCCAGCAGCTTAGGGCTGGGGCGTCAAGAGACCCAGTACTTC